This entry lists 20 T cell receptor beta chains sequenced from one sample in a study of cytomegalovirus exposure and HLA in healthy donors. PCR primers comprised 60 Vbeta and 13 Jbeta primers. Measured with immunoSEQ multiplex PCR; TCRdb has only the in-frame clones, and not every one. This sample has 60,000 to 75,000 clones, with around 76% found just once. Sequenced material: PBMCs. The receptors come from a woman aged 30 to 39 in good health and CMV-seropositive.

CDR3 nucleotide sequence: TGTGCCAGCAGCGTAGTAAAGGCGGGAGTGGGCTACAATGAGCAGTTCTTC. Its translation: CASSVVKAGVGYNEQFF. V is TRBV9 and J is TRBJ2-1; 7 bases are shared with TRBD2. CDR3 length equals 17 residues. Germline lookup yields CDR1 SGDLS and CDR2 YYNGEE. The trim removed 0 bases at V and 3 bases at J, leaving 9 bases unmatched.

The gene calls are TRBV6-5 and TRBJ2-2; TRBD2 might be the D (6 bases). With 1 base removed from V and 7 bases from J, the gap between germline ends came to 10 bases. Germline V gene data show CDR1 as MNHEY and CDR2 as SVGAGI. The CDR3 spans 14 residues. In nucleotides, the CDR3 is TGTGCCAGCAGTTACTTCCAGGGAGGCGGGGAGCTGTTTTTT. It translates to CASSYFQGGGELFF.

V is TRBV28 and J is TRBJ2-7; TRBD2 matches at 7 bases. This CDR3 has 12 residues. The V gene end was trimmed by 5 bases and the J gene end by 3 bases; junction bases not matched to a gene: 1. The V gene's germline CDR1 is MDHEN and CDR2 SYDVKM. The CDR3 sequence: CASSRGGYEQYF. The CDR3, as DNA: TGTGCCAGCAGTCGCGGGGGCTACGAGCAGTACTTC.

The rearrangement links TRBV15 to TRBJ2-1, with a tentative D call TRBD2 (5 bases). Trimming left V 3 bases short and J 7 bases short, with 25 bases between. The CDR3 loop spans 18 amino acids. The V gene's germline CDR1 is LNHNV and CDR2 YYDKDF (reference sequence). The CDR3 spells CATSSVPRSGRVRNEQFF. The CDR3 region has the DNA TGTGCCACCAGCAGCGTCCCCAGGAGTGGGAGAGTTCGGAATGAGCAGTTCTTC.

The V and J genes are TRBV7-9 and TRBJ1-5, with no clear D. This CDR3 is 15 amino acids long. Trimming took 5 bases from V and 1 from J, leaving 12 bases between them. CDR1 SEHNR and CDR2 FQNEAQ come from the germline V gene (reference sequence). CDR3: CASSPMGGSNQPQHF. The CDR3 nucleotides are TGTGCCAGCAGCCCAATGGGAGGGAGCAATCAGCCCCAGCATTTT.

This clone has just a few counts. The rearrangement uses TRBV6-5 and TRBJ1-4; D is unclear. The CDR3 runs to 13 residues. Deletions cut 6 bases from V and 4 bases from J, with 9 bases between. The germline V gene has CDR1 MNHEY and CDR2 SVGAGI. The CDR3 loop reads CASRRRDNEKLFF. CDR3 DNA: TGTGCCAGCAGACGTCGGGATAATGAAAAACTGTTTTTT.

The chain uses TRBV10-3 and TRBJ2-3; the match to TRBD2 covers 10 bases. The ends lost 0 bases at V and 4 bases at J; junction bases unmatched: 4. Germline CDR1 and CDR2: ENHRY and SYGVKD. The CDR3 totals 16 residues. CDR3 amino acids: CAISESLAGGPDTQYF. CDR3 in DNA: TGTGCCATCAGTGAGTCTTTAGCGGGAGGTCCAGATACGCAGTATTTT.

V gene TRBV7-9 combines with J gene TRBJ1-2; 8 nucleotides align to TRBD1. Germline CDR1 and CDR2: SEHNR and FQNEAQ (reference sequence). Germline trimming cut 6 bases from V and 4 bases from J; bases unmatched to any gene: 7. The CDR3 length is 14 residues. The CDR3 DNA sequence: TGTGCCAGCAGACCGGACAGGGCGGGCTATGGCTACACCTTC. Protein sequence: CASRPDRAGYGYTF.

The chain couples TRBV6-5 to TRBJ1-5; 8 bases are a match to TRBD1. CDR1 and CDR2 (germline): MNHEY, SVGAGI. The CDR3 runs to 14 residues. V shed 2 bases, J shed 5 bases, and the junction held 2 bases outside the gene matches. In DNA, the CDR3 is TGTGCCAGCAGTTACGGACAGGGCGATCAGCCCCAGCATTTT. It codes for CASSYGQGDQPQHF.

CDR3 sequence reads: CSVSRTSGTYEQYF. CDR3 coding DNA: TGCAGCGTTTCCAGGACTAGCGGGACCTACGAGCAGTACTTC. The chain is built from TRBV29-1 and TRBJ2-7, with 12 bases identical to TRBD2. Germline loops: CDR1 SQVTM, CDR2 ANQGSEA. The CDR3 is 14 residues long. V lost 5 bases and J lost 2; bases outside the gene matches: 4.

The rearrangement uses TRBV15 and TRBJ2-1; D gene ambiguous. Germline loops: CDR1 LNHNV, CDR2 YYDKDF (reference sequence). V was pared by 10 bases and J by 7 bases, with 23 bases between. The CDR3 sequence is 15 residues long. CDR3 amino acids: CAISPTIDLLNEQFF. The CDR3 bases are TGTGCCATCAGTCCCACAATCGACTTACTAAATGAGCAGTTCTTC.

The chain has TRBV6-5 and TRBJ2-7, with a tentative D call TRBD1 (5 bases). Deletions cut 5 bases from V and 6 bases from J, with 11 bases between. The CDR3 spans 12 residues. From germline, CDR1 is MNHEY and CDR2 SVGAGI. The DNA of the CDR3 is TGTGCCAGCAGTAGGGGTAGGGCCGAGCAGTACTTC. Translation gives CASSRGRAEQYF.

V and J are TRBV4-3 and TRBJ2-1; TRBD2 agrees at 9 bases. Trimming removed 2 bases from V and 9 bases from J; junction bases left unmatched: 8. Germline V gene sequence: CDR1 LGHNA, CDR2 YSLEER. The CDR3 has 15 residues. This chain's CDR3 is CASSQSPTSGREQFF. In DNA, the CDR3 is TGCGCCAGCAGCCAATCCCCTACTAGCGGGCGTGAGCAGTTCTTC.

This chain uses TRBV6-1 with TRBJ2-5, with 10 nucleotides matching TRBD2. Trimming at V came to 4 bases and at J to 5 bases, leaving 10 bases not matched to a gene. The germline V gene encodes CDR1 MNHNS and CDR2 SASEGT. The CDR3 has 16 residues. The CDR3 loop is CASSAEREGRGETQYF. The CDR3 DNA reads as TGTGCCAGCAGTGCGGAGCGGGAGGGCCGAGGGGAGACCCAGTACTTC.

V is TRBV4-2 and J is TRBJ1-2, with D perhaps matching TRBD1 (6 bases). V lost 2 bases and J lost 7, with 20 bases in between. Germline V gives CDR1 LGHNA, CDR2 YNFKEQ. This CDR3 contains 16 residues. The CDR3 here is CASSQILGHGLGGYTF. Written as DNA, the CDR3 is TGTGCCAGCAGCCAAATTTTGGGACATGGATTGGGTGGCTACACCTTC.

The CDR3 region is CASSVSRWGYTF. Here the CDR3 DNA reads TGTGCCAGCAGCGTTTCCAGGTGGGGCTACACCTTC. This chain joins TRBV28 and TRBJ1-2; no clear D. Germline assignment: CDR1 MDHEN and CDR2 SYDVKM. There are 12 residues in the CDR3. The V end lost 6 bases, the J end lost 8 bases, and 13 bases lay between the germline ends.

CDR3 sequence reads: CASSYSFRNYGYTF. The CDR3, as DNA: TGTGCCAGCAGTTACTCGTTTAGAAACTATGGCTACACCTTC. The V gene is TRBV6-5, the J gene TRBJ1-2; D unresolved. V lost 0 bases to trimming and J lost 2 bases, with 7 bases between them. CDR3 size: 14 residues. CDR1 is MNHEY, CDR2 SVGAGI, per germline.

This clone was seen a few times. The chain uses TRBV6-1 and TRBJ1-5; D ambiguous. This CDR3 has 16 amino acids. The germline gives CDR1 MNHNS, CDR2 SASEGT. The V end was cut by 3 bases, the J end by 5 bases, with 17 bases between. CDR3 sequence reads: CASSENGRAPYQPQHF. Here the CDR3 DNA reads TGTGCCAGCAGTGAGAATGGGAGAGCTCCTTATCAGCCCCAGCATTTT.

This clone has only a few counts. The CDR3 spells CASLRGDTQYF. In DNA, the CDR3 is TGTGCCAGTCTGCGGGGAGATACGCAGTATTTT. The chain couples TRBV7-2 to TRBJ2-3, with a possible D match to TRBD2 (6 bases). The CDR3 runs 11 residues. Trimming removed 9 bases at V and 5 bases at J, with 9 bases between. Germline V lookup: CDR1 SGHTA, CDR2 FQGNSA.

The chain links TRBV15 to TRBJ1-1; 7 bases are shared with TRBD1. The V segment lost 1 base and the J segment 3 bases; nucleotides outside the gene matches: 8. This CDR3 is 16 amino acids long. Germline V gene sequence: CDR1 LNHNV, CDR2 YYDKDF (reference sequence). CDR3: CATSRARQGEDTEAFF. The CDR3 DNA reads TGTGCCACCAGCAGAGCCCGACAGGGAGAGGACACTGAAGCTTTCTTT.